Listed below are T cell receptor beta chains from one sample, sequenced in a study of cytomegalovirus exposure and HLA in healthy donors. TCRdb's table, derived via immunoSEQ multiplex PCR, lists solely in-frame clones and lacks some. Found here are under 200,000 clones, about four fifths of them singletons; the top ten hold more than 1.3%. Sequenced input: PBMCs. The receptor set was obtained from a girl between 10 and 17 years old in good health and CMV-seropositive. CDR3s include the opening cysteine and the closing phenylalanine or tryptophan. D genes are given only for firm matches. The size of a clone is reported for some rows only, either as once, few or many, or as a class for expanded clones.

-,TRBV7-2,TRBJ1-2,TRBD1,TGTGCCAGCAGCTCGGGACAGGTGGGAATTTTGGGCTACACCTTC,CASSSGQVGILGYTF
-,TRBV7-6,TRBJ1-5,TRBD1,TGTGCCAGCAGCCCCAACACAGGGGGCGCGGATCAGCCCCAGCATTTT,CASSPNTGGADQPQHF
-,TRBV11-2,TRBJ2-1,TRBD2,TGTGCCAGCAGTCCTCCGGGACTAGCGTACAATGAGCAGTTCTTC,CASSPPGLAYNEQFF
-,TRBV7-9,TRBJ1-2,-,TGTGCCAGCAGCTCGATTCTAACAGTAAACTATGGCTACACCTTC,CASSSILTVNYGYTF
-,TRBV5-4,TRBJ1-5,-,TGTGCCAGCAGCTTCGGGGGAGGGCAGCCCCAGCATTTT,CASSFGGGQPQHF
-,TRBV9,TRBJ2-2,TRBD2,TGTGCCAGCAGCCCAGATCCCGGGGGGTACACCGGGGAGCTGTTTTTT,CASSPDPGGYTGELFF
-,TRBV28,TRBJ2-7,TRBD1,TGTGCCAGCAGGCCGGGACAGCCACACTACGAGCAGTACTTC,CASRPGQPHYEQYF
once,TRBV7-3,TRBJ1-1,-,TGTGCCAGCAGCTTTGGGGGGGCTACTGAAGCTTTCTTT,CASSFGGATEAFF
-,TRBV4-3,TRBJ1-2,-,TGCGCCAGCAGCCAAGATCCCGGAGATAACTATGGCTACACCTTC,CASSQDPGDNYGYTF
few,TRBV2,TRBJ2-1,-,TGTGCCAGCAACCCCTACTACAATGAGCAGTTCTTC,CASNPYYNEQFF
-,TRBV5-4,TRBJ2-5,TRBD2,TGTGCCAGCAGCCCAACCCTGACTAGCGGCCAAGAGACCCAGTACTTC,CASSPTLTSGQETQYF
-,TRBV18,TRBJ1-1,TRBD1,TGTGCCAGCTCCCCCAGTCACCAGGACAGGGGTGAAGCTTTCTTT,CASSPSHQDRGEAFF
-,TRBV10-3,TRBJ1-2,TRBD1,TGTGCCATCAGTGGGACAGGGGGGTATGGCTACACCTTC,CAISGTGGYGYTF
-,TRBV28,TRBJ2-2,-,TGTGCCAGCTCTCGTGGGGGGATCACCGGGGAGCTGTTTTTT,CASSRGGITGELFF
-,TRBV13,TRBJ2-7,-,TGTGCCAGCAGCCCCGACAGCTACGAGCAGTACTTC,CASSPDSYEQYF
-,TRBV4-3,TRBJ2-1,TRBD2,TGCGCCAGCAGCCAAATGCGGGGGGACGACAATGAGCAGTTCTTC,CASSQMRGDDNEQFF
-,TRBV28,TRBJ1-1,TRBD1,TGTGCCAGCAGTTTATTTCGGACAGGGAACACTGAAGCTTTCTTT,CASSLFRTGNTEAFF
-,TRBV5-4,TRBJ2-7,-,TGTGCCAGCAGCTTTGAGAGGGCGGCCTACGAGCAGTACTTC,CASSFERAAYEQYF
-,TRBV9,TRBJ2-7,-,TGTGCCAGCAGCGTAGGGGGGCTCTCCTACGAGCAGTACTTC,CASSVGGLSYEQYF
-,TRBV5-6,TRBJ2-7,-,TGTGCCAGCAACTTGACAGCGGCCTACGAGCAGTACTTC,CASNLTAAYEQYF
-,TRBV2,TRBJ1-5,TRBD1,TGTGCCAGCAAAGCAGGACAGGGGTTCAATCAGCCCCAGCATTTT,CASKAGQGFNQPQHF
-,TRBV28,TRBJ2-5,-,TGTGCCAGCGTCCCGAGGGGGGGACAAGAGACCCAGTACTTC,CASVPRGGQETQYF
-,TRBV28,TRBJ2-7,TRBD1,TGTGCCAGCAGTATGACAGGGGTCGAGCAGTACTTC,CASSMTGVEQYF
few,TRBV6-1,TRBJ1-5,TRBD1,TGTGCCAGCACTCCCGAGACAGGGGGCAATCAGCCCCAGCATTTT,CASTPETGGNQPQHF
-,TRBV10-2,TRBJ2-7,-,TGCGCCAGCAAAGAGGAGAGGGTCGAGCAGTACTTC,CASKEERVEQYF
-,TRBV28,TRBJ1-4,TRBD1,TGTGCCAGCAGTGCGGCCCGGGACAGAAAAAAACTGTTTTTT,CASSAARDRKKLFF
-,TRBV7-2,TRBJ1-2,TRBD1,TGTGCCAGCAGCTTAGTGACAGGGAATGGCTACACCTTC,CASSLVTGNGYTF
-,TRBV5-4,TRBJ2-1,TRBD2,TGTGCCAGCAGCTTGGATGGTGGGGGGGATGAGCAGTTCTTC,CASSLDGGGDEQFF
few,TRBV11-3,TRBJ2-7,-,TGTGCCAGCAGTTGGCGATGGCTGGCAGGACAGTACGAGCAGTACTTC,CASSWRWLAGQYEQYF
-,TRBV6-5,TRBJ1-4,TRBD1,TGTGCCAGCAGTTACCTGGGACAGCTTTCCGAAAAACTGTTTTTT,CASSYLGQLSEKLFF
-,TRBV19,TRBJ2-3,TRBD2,TGTGCCAGTAGTATCTCGGTAGCGGGAGCCATCACAGATACGCAGTATTTT,CASSISVAGAITDTQYF
few,TRBV5-1,TRBJ1-2,-,TGCGCCAGCAGCTGGGGAGGGGGTGCTAACTATGGCTACACCTTC,CASSWGGGANYGYTF
-,TRBV28,TRBJ2-3,TRBD2,TGTGCCAGCAGTTTAACGGGGGGGCGCACAGATACGCAGTATTTT,CASSLTGGRTDTQYF
-,TRBV27,TRBJ2-1,-,TGTGCCAGCAGTTTAGAAGGGGAGGCTTACAATGAGCAGTTCTTC,CASSLEGEAYNEQFF
-,TRBV7-3,TRBJ1-1,TRBD1,TGTGCCAGCAGCTTAGTCCCGGGAGGACAGGGCCTTTACACTGAAGCTTTCTTT,CASSLVPGGQGLYTEAFF
-,TRBV5-1,TRBJ1-5,-,TGCGCCAGCGGCCCAGACACCCTCGGCAATCAGCCCCAGCATTTT,CASGPDTLGNQPQHF
-,TRBV7-2,TRBJ1-1,-,TGTGCCAGCAGCTTAGCTGGCGGATTGAACACTGAAGCTTTCTTT,CASSLAGGLNTEAFF
-,TRBV18,TRBJ1-2,TRBD1,TGTGCCAGCTCACCTGGACAGGGGGCCCAATATGGCTACACCTTC,CASSPGQGAQYGYTF
-,TRBV5-1,TRBJ2-7,TRBD2,TGCGCCAGCACTAGCGGGGGGGCCGGGGACGAGCAGTACTTC,CASTSGGAGDEQYF
-,TRBV4-2,TRBJ2-5,-,TGTGCCAGCAGCCACGGCGCCACGGGGGAGCAGTACTTC,CASSHGATGEQYF